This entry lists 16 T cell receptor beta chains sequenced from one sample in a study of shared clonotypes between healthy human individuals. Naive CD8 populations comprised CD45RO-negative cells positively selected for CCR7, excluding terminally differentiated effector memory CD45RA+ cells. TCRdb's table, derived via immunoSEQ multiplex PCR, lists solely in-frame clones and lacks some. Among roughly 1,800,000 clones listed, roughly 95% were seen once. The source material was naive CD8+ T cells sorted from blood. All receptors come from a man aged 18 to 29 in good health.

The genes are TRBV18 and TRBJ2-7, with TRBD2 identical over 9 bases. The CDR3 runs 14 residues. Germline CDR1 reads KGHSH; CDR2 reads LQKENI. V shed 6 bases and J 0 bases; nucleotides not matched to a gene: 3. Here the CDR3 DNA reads TGTGCCAGCTCTTTAGCGGGGGACTCCTACGAGCAGTACTTC. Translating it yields CASSLAGDSYEQYF.

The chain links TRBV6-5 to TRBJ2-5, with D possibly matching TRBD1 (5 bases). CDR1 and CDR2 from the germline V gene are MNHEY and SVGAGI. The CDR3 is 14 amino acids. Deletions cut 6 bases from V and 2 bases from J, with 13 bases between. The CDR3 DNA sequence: TGTGCCAGCAGGGTACCAGGGTGGCAAGAGACCCAGTACTTC. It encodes CASRVPGWQETQYF.

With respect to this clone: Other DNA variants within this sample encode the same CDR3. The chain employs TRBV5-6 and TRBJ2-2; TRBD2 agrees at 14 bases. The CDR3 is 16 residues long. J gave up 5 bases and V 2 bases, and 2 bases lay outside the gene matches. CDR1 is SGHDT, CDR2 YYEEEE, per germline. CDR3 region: CASSLGLAGGTGELFF. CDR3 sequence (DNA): TGTGCCAGCAGCTTAGGACTAGCGGGGGGAACCGGGGAGCTGTTTTTT.

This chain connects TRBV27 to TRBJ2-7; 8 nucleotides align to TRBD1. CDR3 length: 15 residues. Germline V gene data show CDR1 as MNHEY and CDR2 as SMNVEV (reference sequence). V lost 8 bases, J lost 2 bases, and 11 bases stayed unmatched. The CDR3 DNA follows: TGTGCCAGCCAAGGTCCGGGACAGGAACCCTACGAGCAGTACTTC. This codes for CASQGPGQEPYEQYF.

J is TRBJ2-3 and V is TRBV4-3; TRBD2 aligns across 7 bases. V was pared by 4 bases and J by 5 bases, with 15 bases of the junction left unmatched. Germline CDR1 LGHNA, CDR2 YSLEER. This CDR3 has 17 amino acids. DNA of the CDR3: TGCGCCAGCAGCCTCCAACCCCTGGCGGGAGAAGGAGATACGCAGTATTTT. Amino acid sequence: CASSLQPLAGEGDTQYF.

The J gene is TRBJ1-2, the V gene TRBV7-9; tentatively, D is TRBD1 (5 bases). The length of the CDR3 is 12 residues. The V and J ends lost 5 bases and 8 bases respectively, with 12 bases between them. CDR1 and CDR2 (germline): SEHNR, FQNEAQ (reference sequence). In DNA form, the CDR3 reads TGTGCCAGCAGCCCCCAGGAGGGGGGCTACACCTTC. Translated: CASSPQEGGYTF.

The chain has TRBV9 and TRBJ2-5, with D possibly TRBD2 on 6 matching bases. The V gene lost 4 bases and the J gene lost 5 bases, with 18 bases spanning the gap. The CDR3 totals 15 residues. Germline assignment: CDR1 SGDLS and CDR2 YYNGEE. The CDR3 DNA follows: TGTGCCAGCAGCCCTGGGTTAGCGGCCATGGAGACCCAGTACTTC. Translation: CASSPGLAAMETQYF.

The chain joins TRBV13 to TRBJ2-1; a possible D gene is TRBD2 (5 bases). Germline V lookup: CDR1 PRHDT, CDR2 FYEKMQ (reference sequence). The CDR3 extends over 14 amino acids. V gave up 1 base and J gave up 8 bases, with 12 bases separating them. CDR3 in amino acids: CASSLAGSTHEQFF. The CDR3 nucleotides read TGTGCCAGCAGCTTAGCGGGGTCTACACATGAGCAGTTCTTC.

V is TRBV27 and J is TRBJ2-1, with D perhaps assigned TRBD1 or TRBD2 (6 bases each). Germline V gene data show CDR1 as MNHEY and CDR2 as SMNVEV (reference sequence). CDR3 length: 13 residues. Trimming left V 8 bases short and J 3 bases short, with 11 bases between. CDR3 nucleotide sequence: TGTGCCAGCCGGGGGCGGGGCTACAATGAGCAGTTCTTC. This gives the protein CASRGRGYNEQFF.

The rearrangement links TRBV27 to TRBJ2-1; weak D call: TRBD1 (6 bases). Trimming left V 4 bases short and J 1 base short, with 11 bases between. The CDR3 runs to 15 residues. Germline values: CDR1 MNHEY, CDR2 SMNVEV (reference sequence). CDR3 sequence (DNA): TGTGCCAGCAGTTCCTCAGGGGTGTCCTACAATGAGCAGTTCTTC. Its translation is CASSSSGVSYNEQFF.

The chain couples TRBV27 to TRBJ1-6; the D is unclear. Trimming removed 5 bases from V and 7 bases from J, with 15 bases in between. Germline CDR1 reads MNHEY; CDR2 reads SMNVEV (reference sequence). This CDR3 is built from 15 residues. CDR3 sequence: CASSTGSGANSPLHF. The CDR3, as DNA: TGTGCCAGCAGTACTGGCAGCGGAGCCAATTCACCCCTCCACTTT.

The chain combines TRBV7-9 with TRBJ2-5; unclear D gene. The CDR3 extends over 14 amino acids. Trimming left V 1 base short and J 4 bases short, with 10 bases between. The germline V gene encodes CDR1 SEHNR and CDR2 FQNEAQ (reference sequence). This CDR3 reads CASSLGSRPETQYF. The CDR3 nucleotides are TGTGCCAGCAGCTTAGGGAGCCGGCCAGAGACCCAGTACTTC.

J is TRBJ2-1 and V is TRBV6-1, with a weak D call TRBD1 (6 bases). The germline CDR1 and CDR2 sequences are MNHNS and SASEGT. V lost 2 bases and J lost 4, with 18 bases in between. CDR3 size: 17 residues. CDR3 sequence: CASSESGAGTLYNEQFF. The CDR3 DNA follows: TGTGCCAGCAGTGAATCAGGGGCCGGTACTTTATACAATGAGCAGTTCTTC.

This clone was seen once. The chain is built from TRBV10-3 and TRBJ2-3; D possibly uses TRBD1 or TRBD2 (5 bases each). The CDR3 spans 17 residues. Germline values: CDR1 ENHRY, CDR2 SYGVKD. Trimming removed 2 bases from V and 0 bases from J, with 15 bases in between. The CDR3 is CAISEPTGGPSTDTQYF. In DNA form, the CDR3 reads TGTGCCATCAGTGAGCCGACTGGGGGTCCTAGCACAGATACGCAGTATTTT.

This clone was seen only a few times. This CDR3 is CASSLRGDTQYF. The CDR3 DNA sequence: TGTGCCAGCAGCTTGCGGGGAGATACGCAGTATTTT. The V and J genes are TRBV5-4 and TRBJ2-3; TRBD2 is a possible D gene (5 bases). Germline assignment: CDR1 SGHNT and CDR2 YYREEE (reference sequence). The CDR3 contains 12 residues. V shed 1 base and J shed 5 bases, with 5 bases lying between them.

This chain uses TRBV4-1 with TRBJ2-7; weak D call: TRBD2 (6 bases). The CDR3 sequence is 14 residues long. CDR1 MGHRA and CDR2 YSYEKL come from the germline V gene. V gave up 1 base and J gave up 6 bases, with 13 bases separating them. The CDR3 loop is CASSQGEVGFEQYF. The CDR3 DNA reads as TGCGCCAGCAGCCAAGGGGAGGTGGGGTTCGAGCAGTACTTC.